The clone carrying this TCR beta chain was counted only a few times. What it binds is unknown. This entry is derived from a study of response to subunit inactivated influenza vaccine. V was pared by 6 bases and J by 3 bases, with 13 bases of the junction left unmatched. This CDR3 comprises 16 residues. Germline values: CDR1 KGHSH, CDR2 LQKENI. Study-level points and caveats: With each seasonal influenza vaccination, the authors suggested, few new T cells are recruited.

One entry per CDR3 protein, called by TCRdb with MiXCR from the RT-PCR reads. The sample has about half a million distinct CDR3 sequences; roughly 9.7% are singletons. The chain is built from TRBV18 and TRBJ2-7; 8 bases are shared with TRBD1. This TCR came from a man in his forties or fifties who received an inactivated influenza vaccine. Material: PBMCs from blood, obtained roughly 46 days after vaccination. CDR3 nucleotides: TGTGCCAGCTCGCCTTCGATAGGACAGGGATACTACGAGCAGTACTTC. Its protein is CASSPSIGQGYYEQYF. Looking up the rest from reference TRBV18 and TRBJ2-7 gives the full variable domain: NAGVMQNPRHLVRRRGQEARLRCSPMKGHSHVYWYRQLPEEGLKFMVYLQKENIIDESGMPKERFSAEFPKEGPSILRIQQVVRGDSAAYFCASSPSIGQGYYEQYFGPGTRLTVT.